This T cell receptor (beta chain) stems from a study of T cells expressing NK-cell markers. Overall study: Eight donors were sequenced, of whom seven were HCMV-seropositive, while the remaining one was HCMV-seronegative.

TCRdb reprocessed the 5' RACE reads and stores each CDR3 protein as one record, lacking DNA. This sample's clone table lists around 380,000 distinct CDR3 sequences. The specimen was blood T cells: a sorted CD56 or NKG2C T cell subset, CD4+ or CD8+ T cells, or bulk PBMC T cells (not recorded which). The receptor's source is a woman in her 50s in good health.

CDR3 region: CASRANSGDSNQPQHF. The genes are TRBV12-3 or TRBV12-4 and TRBJ1-5. The CDR3 runs to 16 residues.